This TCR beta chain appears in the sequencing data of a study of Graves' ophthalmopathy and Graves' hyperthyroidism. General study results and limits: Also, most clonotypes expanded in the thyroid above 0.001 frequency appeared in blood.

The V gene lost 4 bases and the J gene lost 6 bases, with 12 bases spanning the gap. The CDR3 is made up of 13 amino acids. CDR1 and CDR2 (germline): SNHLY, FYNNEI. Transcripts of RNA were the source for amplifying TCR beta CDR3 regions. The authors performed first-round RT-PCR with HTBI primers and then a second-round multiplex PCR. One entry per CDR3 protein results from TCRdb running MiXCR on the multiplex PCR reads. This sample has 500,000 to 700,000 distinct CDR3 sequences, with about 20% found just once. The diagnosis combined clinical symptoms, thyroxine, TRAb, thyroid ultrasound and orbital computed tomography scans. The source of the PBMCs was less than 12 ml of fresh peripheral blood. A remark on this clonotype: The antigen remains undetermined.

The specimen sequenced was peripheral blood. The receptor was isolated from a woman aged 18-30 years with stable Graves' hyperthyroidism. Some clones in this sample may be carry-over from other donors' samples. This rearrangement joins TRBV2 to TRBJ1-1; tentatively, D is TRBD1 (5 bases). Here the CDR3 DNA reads TGTGCCAGCAGTGGGGCCAGGGCCTCTGAAGCTTTCTTT. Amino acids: CASSGARASEAFF.